Shown below are 11 T cell receptor beta chains from a single sample sequenced in a study of a mutant IDH1 vaccine in newly diagnosed glioma. Which antigens these TCRs recognize remains unknown. Assay: immunoSEQ multiplex PCR; the TCRdb copy retains only in-frame clones and omits some. This table holds 35,000 to 40,000 clones, 84% found once. Sample time point: week 11, during vaccination. Each vaccine dose was 300 ug of mutant IDH1 20-mer peptide, with topical imiquimod. The sequenced sample was PBMCs, obtained from a glioma patient whose treatment included an IDH1 peptide vaccine. The receptors derive from a man in his forties with glioma.

The chain carries TRBV27 and TRBJ1-3; D call uncertain. This CDR3 is 14 amino acids long. In germline, CDR1 is MNHEY, CDR2 SMNVEV (reference sequence). Trimming stripped 5 bases from V and 0 bases from J, with 8 bases between. CDR3 sequence (DNA): TGTGCCAGCAGTCCACATGTCTCTGGAAACACCATATATTTT. Amino acid sequence: CASSPHVSGNTIYF.

V is TRBV27 and J is TRBJ2-7; 7 bases align to TRBD2. With 2 bases clipped from V and 2 bases from J, the junction kept 0 bases outside the gene matches. The CDR3 runs to 13 residues. CDR1 MNHEY and CDR2 SMNVEV come from the germline V gene (reference sequence). This CDR3 is CASSLGLAYEQYF. Written as DNA, the CDR3 is TGTGCCAGCAGTTTAGGACTAGCCTACGAGCAGTACTTC.

V and J are TRBV19 and TRBJ2-2; 10 nucleotides agree with TRBD2. The CDR3 is 16 amino acids. In germline, CDR1 is LNHDA, CDR2 SQIVND (reference sequence). J gave up 7 bases and V 4 bases, and 9 bases lay outside the gene matches. CDR3 sequence: CASSTSLAGTVGELFF. For the CDR3, the DNA is TGTGCCAGTAGTACATCACTAGCGGGAACGGTCGGGGAGCTGTTTTTT.

The chain employs TRBV7-8 and TRBJ2-5, with TRBD1 matching 8 bases. CDR1 and CDR2 (germline): SGHVS, FQNEAQ. With V trimmed by 5 bases and J by 5 bases, 10 bases remained unmatched. The CDR3 contains 15 residues. This CDR3 reads CASSQGQGQWETQYF. The CDR3 coding sequence is TGTGCCAGCAGCCAAGGACAGGGCCAGTGGGAGACCCAGTACTTC.

The chain links TRBV2 to TRBJ2-5; D unresolved. The germline V gene encodes CDR1 SNHLY and CDR2 FYNNEI. The CDR3 spans 14 residues. V was cut by 8 bases and J by 3 bases, with 16 bases left in between. The DNA of the CDR3 is TGTGCCAGCCTACCGTCAAGGGCTGAAGAGACCCAGTACTTC. The encoded protein is CASLPSRAEETQYF. The complete variable domain, with remaining parts taken from reference TRBV2 and TRBJ2-5, reads EPEVTQTPSHQVTQMGQEVILRCVPISNHLYFYWYRQILGQKVEFLVSFYNNEISEKSEIFDDQFSVERPDGSNFTLKIRSTKLEDSAMYFCASLPSRAEETQYFGPGTRLLVL.

The chain uses TRBV5-6 and TRBJ2-3; TRBD2 might be the D (6 bases). This CDR3 has 15 residues. Germline values: CDR1 SGHDT, CDR2 YYEEEE. V gave up 1 base and J gave up 2 bases, with 11 bases separating them. The CDR3 region is CASSLHGGSTDTQYF. CDR3 coding DNA: TGTGCCAGCAGCTTGCACGGGGGATCCACAGATACGCAGTATTTT.

The chain joins TRBV11-2 to TRBJ2-7; TRBD2 aligns across 10 bases. The trim removed 2 bases at V and 0 bases at J, leaving 4 bases unmatched. There are 16 residues in the CDR3. Germline CDR1 SGHAT, CDR2 FQNNGV. CDR3 region: CASSLIASGSSYEQYF. The CDR3 DNA sequence: TGTGCCAGCAGCTTAATCGCTAGCGGGAGCTCCTACGAGCAGTACTTC.

This clone occurred once. V is TRBV5-1 and J is TRBJ2-7, with TRBD2 identical over 11 bases. The trim removed 2 bases at V and 3 bases at J, leaving 1 base unmatched. This CDR3 region has 14 residues. Germline V gives CDR1 SGHRS, CDR2 YFSETQ. CDR3 region: CASSFGLAGYEQYF. The CDR3 bases are TGCGCCAGCAGCTTCGGACTAGCGGGCTACGAGCAGTACTTC.

By sample fraction, this clone is medium-sized (0.01 to 0.1%). The chain joins TRBV13 to TRBJ1-1, with D unclear. Germline V gives CDR1 PRHDT, CDR2 FYEKMQ (reference sequence). Trimming cost V 5 bases and J 1 base, with 2 bases left between them. The CDR3 spans 11 residues. Here the CDR3 DNA reads TGTGCCAGCAGCGAGAACACTGAAGCTTTCTTT. Amino acids: CASSENTEAFF.

The chain recombines TRBV27 with TRBJ2-4; D unclear. This CDR3 region has 13 residues. V was clipped by 5 bases and J by 4 bases, with 9 bases between them. Per germline, CDR1 MNHEY and CDR2 SMNVEV (reference sequence). The CDR3: CASSLGIKNIQYF. In DNA form, the CDR3 reads TGTGCCAGCAGTCTTGGGATTAAAAACATTCAGTACTTC.

V and J are TRBV7-9 and TRBJ2-1; TRBD1 matches 7 bases. Germline V gene lookup returns CDR1 SEHNR and CDR2 FQNEAQ (reference sequence). There are 14 residues in the CDR3. Trimming at V came to 5 bases and at J to 7 bases, leaving 8 bases not matched to a gene. Written as DNA, the CDR3 is TGTGCCAGCAGCCGCCCCGACAGGGCAAATGAGCAGTTCTTC. Encoded protein: CASSRPDRANEQFF. Full variable domain (rest looked up from reference TRBV7-9 and TRBJ2-1): DTGVSQNPRHKITKRGQNVTFRCDPISEHNRLYWYRQTLGQGPEFLTYFQNEAQLEKSRLLSDRFSAERPKGSFSTLEIQRTEQGDSAMYLCASSRPDRANEQFFGPGTRLTVL.